This TCR beta chain comes out of a study of response to subunit inactivated influenza vaccine. As regards this clonotype: Its antigen is not identified.

Deletions cut 7 bases from V and 2 bases from J, with 13 bases between. From germline, CDR1 is SGHDT and CDR2 YYEEEE. The CDR3 loop spans 14 amino acids. TCRdb called the RT-PCR reads again in MiXCR, with one record for every CDR3 protein. The table has about 610,000 distinct CDR3 sequences, about 14% seen once. Findings of the study overall: Authors suggested each seasonal influenza vaccination recruits few new T cells.

The sequence came from a man aged 45-65 years who received an inactivated influenza vaccine. The chain links TRBV5-6 to TRBJ2-1; D unresolved. Source: PBMCs from blood, taken 11 to 12 days after vaccination. The CDR3 coding sequence is TGTGCCAGCTCCTGGAGCAGCACCTACAATGAGCAGTTCTTC. This translates into CASSWSSTYNEQFF.